The rows below give T cell receptor beta chains drawn from one sample of a study of naive and memory T cell subsets. TCRdb recomputed calls from the 5' RACE reads with MiXCR, one row per CDR3 protein. The table includes roughly 48,000 distinct CDR3 sequences, 4% to 5% detected once. These receptor sequences come from a female donor in good health. Each CDR3 is given without its conserved first and last residue.

TRBV11-2	ASSWPGLAGPNTGELF
TRBV29-1	SVQGLAGGTGQF
TRBV29-1	SVYEGGWDNEQF
TRBV5-6	ASSLGPNYGYT
TRBV4-2	ASSQELGGKDYTQY
TRBV20-1	SARDRADPYNEQF
TRBV5-6	ASSLASQGVYGYT
TRBV9	ASSVVGTDNEQF
TRBV7-2	ASSPRALGEQY
TRBV3-1	ASSQAGRSYGYT
TRBV7-9	ASSPLGGRTYNEQF
TRBV20-1	SARPPLDSGNTIY
TRBV19	ASSITPSGSYEQY
TRBV15	ATSIGLARGTGDQPQH
TRBV5-4	ASSLRNTGELF
TRBV20-1	SARLAGVREQY
TRBV4-2	ASSQEVDTGELF
TRBV9	ASSVPLPGLAESSYNEQF
TRBV7-2	ASSSPSSGMYNEQF
TRBV9	ASSVDYRYTEAF
TRBV5-1	ASSQRRGGVGEQY
TRBV29-1	SVNPGQGGETQY
TRBV4-3	ASSQTIHSGTYNEQF
TRBV7-8	ASSLAGRGRSNQPQH
TRBV7-2	ASSLTSGGYEQY
TRBV6-4	ASSDGDRDTGELF
TRBV19	ASSATSGGPYNEQF
TRBV5-1	ASSLEKGLRGYT
TRBV29-1	SVPSAHTDTQY
TRBV5-5	ASSLSVGNQPQH
TRBV12-3/TRBV12-4	ASSSSGTGNSPLH
TRBV20-1	SAPGSGIANEQF
TRBV5-6	ASRDGTYWQLSTDTQY
TRBV12-3/TRBV12-4	ASSFWRGHTEAF
TRBV20-1	SARLASSTDTRY
TRBV18	ASSRPGADTQY
TRBV5-1	ASSNRDLDTQY
TRBV6-2/TRBV6-3	ASSYSVGQVSDEQF
TRBV28	ASSPRASGMRTGELF
TRBV5-5	ASSTDRGNSPLH
TRBV2	ASSEWQGGTDTQY
TRBV6-5	ASSYGHSGSLDEQF
TRBV5-1	ASSYKEGSLEAF
TRBV2	ASSGQALGETQY
TRBV3-1	ASSPGQASYNEQF
TRBV11-3	ASSSGQYTGELF
TRBV12-2	ASRAARYPLYEQY
TRBV5-1	ASSRLDLQTSEAF
TRBV20-1	SARGFGGGNEKLF